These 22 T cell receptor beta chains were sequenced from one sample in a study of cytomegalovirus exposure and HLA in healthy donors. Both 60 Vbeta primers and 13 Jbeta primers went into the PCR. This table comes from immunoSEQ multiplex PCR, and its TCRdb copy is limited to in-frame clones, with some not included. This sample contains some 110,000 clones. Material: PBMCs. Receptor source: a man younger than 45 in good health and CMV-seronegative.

CDR3 bases: TGCGCCAGCAGCTTGGCCCAGGTAGGGGACGAGCAGTACTTC. It specifies CASSLAQVGDEQYF. The V call is TRBV5-1, the J call TRBJ2-7; D is perhaps TRBD1 (5 bases). There are 14 residues in the CDR3. V was shortened by 0 bases and J by 5 bases, with 12 bases between the two germline ends. Germline V CDR1 and CDR2: SGHRS, YFSETQ.

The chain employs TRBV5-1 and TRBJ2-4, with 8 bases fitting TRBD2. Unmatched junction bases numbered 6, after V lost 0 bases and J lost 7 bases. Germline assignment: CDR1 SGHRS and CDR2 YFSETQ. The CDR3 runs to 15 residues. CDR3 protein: CASSLAPTGGNIQYF. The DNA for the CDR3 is TGCGCCAGCAGCTTGGCGCCTACGGGGGGGAACATTCAGTACTTC.

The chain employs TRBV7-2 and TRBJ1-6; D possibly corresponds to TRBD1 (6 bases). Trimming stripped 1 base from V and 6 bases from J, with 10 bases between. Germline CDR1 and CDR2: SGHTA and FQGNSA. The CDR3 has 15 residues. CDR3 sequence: CASSLEEGVNSPLHF. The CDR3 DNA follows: TGTGCCAGCAGCTTAGAAGAGGGGGTTAATTCACCCCTCCACTTT.

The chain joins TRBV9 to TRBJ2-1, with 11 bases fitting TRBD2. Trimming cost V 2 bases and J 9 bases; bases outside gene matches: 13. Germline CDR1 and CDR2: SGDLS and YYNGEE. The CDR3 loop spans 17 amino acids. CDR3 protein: CASSVQVAGGHVGEQFF. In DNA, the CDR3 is TGTGCCAGCAGCGTCCAAGTAGCGGGGGGGCATGTTGGTGAGCAGTTCTTC.

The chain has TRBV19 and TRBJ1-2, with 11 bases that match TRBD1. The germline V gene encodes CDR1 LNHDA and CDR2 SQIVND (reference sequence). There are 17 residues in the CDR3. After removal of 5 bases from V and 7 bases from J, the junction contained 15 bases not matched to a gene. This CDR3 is CASSGLWSSGTGGGYTF. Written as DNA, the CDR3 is TGTGCCAGTAGTGGGCTTTGGTCTTCCGGGACAGGGGGTGGCTACACCTTC. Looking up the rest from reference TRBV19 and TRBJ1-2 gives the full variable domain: DGGITQSPKYLFRKEGQNVTLSCEQNLNHDAMYWYRQDPGQGLRLIYYSQIVNDFQKGDIAEGYSVSREKKESFPLTVTSAQKNPTAFYLCASSGLWSSGTGGGYTFGSGTRLTVV.

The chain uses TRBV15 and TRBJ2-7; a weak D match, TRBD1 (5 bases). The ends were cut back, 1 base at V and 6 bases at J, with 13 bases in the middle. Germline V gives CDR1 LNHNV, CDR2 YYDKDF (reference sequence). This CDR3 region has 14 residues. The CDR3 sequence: CATSRGQYLSEQYF. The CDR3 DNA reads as TGTGCCACCAGCAGAGGACAGTACCTCTCCGAGCAGTACTTC.

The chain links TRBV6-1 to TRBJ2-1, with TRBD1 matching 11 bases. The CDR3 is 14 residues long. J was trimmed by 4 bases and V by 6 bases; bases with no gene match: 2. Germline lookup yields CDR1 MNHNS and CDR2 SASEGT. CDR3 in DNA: TGTGCCAGCAGGGGGACAGGGGGTTACAATGAGCAGTTCTTC. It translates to CASRGTGGYNEQFF.

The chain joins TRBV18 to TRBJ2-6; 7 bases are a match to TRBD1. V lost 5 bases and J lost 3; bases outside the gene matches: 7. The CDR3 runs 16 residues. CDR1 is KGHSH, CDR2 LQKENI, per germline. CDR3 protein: CASSGQVLSGANVLTF. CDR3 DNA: TGTGCCAGCTCAGGACAGGTACTCAGTGGGGCCAACGTCCTGACTTTC.

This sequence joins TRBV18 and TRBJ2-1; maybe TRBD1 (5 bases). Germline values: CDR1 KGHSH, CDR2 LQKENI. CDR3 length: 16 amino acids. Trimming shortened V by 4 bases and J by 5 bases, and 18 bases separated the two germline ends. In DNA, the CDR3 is TGTGCCAGCTCACGCCCCGTCGTAGGGGATCACAATGAGCAGTTCTTC. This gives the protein CASSRPVVGDHNEQFF. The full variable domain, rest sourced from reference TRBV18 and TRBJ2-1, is NAGVMQNPRHLVRRRGQEARLRCSPMKGHSHVYWYRQLPEEGLKFMVYLQKENIIDESGMPKERFSAEFPKEGPSILRIQQVVRGDSAAYFCASSRPVVGDHNEQFFGPGTRLTVL.

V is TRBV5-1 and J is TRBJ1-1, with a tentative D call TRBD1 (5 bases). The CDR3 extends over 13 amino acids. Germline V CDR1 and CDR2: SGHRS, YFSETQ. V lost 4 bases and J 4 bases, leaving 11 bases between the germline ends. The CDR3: CASSPGGGTEAFF. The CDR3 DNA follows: TGCGCCAGCAGCCCCGGGGGTGGCACTGAAGCTTTCTTT. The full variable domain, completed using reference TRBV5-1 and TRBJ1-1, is KAGVTQTPRYLIKTRGQQVTLSCSPISGHRSVSWYQQTPGQGLQFLFEYFSETQRNKGNFPGRFSGRQFSNSRSEMNVSTLELGDSALYLCASSPGGGTEAFFGQGTRLTVV.

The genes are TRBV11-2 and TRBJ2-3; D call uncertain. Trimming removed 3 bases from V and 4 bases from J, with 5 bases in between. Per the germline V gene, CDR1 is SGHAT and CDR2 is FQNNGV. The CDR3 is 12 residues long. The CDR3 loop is CASSFIPDTQYF. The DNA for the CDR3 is TGTGCCAGCAGCTTCATTCCAGATACGCAGTATTTT.

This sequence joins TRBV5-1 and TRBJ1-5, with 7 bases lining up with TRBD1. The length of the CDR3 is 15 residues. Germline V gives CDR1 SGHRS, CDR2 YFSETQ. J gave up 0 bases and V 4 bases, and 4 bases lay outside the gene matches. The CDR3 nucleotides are TGCGCCAGCAGCCGGACAGGAGATAGCAATCAGCCCCAGCATTTT. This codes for CASSRTGDSNQPQHF.

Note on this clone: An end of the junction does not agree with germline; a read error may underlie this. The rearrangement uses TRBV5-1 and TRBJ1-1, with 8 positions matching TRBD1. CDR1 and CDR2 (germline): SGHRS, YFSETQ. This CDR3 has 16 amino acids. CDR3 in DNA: TGCGCCAACAGCTGGTCGATACAGGGGGGATACACTGAAGCTTTCTTT. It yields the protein CANSWSIQGGYTEAFF.

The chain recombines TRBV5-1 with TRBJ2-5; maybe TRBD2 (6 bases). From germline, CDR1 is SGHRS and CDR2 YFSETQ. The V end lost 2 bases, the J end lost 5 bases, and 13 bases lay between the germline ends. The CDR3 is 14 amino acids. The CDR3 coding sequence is TGCGCCAGCAGCTTTGGAGGGGATAGGGAGACCCAGTACTTC. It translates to CASSFGGDRETQYF.

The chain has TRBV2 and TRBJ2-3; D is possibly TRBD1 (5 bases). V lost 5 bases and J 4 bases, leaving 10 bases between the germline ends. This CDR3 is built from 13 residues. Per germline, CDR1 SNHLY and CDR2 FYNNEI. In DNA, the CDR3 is TGTGCCAGCAGTCTAGGGGTGGCAGATACGCAGTATTTT. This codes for CASSLGVADTQYF.

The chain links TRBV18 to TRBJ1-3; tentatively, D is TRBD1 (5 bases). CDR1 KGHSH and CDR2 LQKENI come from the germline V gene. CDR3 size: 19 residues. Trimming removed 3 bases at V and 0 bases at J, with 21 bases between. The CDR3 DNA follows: TGTGCCAGCTCACCCCCACCGGGTGGCAGGGCTAGCTCTGGAAACACCATATATTTT. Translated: CASSPPPGGRASSGNTIYF.

The CDR3 is CASSPGQGYSEQYF. CDR3 nucleotides: TGTGCCAGCTCACCGGGACAGGGTTATAGCGAGCAGTACTTC. The rearrangement joins TRBV18 to TRBJ2-7; 9 bases are a match to TRBD1. V trimming: 3 bases; J trimming: 6 bases; junction bases outside the gene matches: 6. Germline-derived CDR1 and CDR2 are KGHSH and LQKENI. The CDR3 contains 14 residues.

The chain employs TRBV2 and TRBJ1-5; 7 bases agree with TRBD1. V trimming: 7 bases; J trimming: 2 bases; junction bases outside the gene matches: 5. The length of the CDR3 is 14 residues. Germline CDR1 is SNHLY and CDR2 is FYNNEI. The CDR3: CASNGQEGNQPQHF. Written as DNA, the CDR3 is TGTGCCAGCAACGGACAGGAGGGCAATCAGCCCCAGCATTTT.

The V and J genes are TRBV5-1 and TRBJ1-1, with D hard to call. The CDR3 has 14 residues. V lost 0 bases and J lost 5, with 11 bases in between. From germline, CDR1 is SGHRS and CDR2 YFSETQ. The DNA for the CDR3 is TGCGCCAGCAGCTTGGGCCGGGGTGGGACTGAAGCTTTCTTT. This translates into CASSLGRGGTEAFF.

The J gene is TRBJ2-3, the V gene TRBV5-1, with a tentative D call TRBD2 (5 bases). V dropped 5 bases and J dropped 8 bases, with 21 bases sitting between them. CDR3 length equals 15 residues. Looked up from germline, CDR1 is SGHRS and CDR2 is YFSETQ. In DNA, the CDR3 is TGCGCCAGCAGGGCCACTAGTTTCGAGCGTGGTACGCAGTATTTT. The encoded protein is CASRATSFERGTQYF.

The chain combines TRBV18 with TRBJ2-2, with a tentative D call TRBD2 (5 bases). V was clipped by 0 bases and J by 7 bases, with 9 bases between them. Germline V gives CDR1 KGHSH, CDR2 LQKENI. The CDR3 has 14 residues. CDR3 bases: TGTGCCAGCTCACCACCGAGGGCCGGCGGGGAGCTGTTTTTT. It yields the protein CASSPPRAGGELFF.

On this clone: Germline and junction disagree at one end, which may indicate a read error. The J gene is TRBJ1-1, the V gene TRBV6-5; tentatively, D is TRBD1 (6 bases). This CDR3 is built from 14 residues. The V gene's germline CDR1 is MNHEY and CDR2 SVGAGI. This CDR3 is CASSYYRENTEAFF. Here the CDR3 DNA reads TGTGCCAGCAGCTACTACAGGGAGAACACTGAAGCTTTCTTT.